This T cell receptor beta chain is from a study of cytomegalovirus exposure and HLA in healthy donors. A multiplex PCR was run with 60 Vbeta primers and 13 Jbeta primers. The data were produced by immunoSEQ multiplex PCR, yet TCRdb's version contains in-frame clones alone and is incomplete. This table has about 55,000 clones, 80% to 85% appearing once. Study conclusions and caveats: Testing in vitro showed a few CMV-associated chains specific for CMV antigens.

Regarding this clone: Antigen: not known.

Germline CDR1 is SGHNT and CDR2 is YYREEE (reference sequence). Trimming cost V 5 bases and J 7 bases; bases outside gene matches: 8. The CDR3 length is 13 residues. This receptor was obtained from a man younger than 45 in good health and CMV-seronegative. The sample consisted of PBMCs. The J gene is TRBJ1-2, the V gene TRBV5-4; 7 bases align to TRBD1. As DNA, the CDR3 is TGTGCCAGCAGTCCTACAGGGGTGGGTGGCTACACCTTC. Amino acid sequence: CASSPTGVGGYTF.